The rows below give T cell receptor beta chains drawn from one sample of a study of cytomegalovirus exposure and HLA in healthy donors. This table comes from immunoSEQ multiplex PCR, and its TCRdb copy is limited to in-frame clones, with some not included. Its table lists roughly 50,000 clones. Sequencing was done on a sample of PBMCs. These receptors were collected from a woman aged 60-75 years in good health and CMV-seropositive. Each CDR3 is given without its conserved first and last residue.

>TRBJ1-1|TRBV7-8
ASRQGGGQAFNTEAF
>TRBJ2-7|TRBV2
AIRGGDRSYEQY
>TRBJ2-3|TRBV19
ASNDYFTDTQY
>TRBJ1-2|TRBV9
ASSAQTGGGYT
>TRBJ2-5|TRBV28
ASFSSGGPFQETQY
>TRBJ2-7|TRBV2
ASSKGHPYEQY
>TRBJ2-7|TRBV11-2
ASSLRDRGSYEQY
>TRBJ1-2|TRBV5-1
ASSLESGVDYGYT
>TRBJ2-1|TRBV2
ASGGQGQF
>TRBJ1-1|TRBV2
ARAGQMNTEAF
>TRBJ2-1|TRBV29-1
SVAAGLNEQF
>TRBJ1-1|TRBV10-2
ASSPGGQGWAF
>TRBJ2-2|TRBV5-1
ASSLVGAGTGELF
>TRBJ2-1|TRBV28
ASSPARRGSYNEQF
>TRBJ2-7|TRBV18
ASSPPNGNEQY
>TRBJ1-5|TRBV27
ASSPEWSSNQPQH
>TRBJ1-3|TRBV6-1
ASSEWGYTIY
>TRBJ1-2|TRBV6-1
ASLGAGQGIWGYT
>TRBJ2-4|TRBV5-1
ASSSGQGSLQY
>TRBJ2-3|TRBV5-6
ASWARTEFTDTQY
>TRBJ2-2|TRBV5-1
ASSRDSGTGELF
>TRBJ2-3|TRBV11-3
ASSLGTDTDTQY
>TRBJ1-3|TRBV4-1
ASKDRDGNTIY
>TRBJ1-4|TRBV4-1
ASSQDRGGWGEKLF
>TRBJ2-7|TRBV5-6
ASILGTGGISYEQY
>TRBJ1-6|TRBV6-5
ASSYSRGWQGSPLH
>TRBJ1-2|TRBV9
ASSVAQLDSYGYT
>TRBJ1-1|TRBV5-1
ASSLDRDIPFLGTEAF
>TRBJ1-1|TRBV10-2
ASSVGNRVPEAF
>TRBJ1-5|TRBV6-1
ASRESTGVSNQPQH
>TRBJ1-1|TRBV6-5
ASSYREGRGHEAF
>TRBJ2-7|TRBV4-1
TSSQERGEQY
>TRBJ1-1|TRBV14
ASTEQDRKNTEAF
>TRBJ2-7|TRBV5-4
ASSPGQGGHEQY
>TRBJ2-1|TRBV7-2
ASSGGQGAYNEQF
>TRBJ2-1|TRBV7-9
ASTRSEGEQF
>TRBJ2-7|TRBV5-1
ASSSILGGAYEQY
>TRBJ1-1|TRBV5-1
ASSPSTGTEAF
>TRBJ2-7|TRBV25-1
ASSARGRYEQY
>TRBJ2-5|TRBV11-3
ASSSGGETQY
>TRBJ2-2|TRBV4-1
ASSQGDHGTGELF
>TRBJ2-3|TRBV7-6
ASSLQWDSSTDTQY
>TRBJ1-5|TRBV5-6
ASSLAGGAQPQH
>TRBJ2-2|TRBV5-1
ASSLAGGTGELF
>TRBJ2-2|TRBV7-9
ASSRQGATNTGELF
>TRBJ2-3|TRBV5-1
ASSPGQTGGTTQY
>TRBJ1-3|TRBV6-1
ASTDGGSSGNTIY
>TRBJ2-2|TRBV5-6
ASSRGGLTGELF